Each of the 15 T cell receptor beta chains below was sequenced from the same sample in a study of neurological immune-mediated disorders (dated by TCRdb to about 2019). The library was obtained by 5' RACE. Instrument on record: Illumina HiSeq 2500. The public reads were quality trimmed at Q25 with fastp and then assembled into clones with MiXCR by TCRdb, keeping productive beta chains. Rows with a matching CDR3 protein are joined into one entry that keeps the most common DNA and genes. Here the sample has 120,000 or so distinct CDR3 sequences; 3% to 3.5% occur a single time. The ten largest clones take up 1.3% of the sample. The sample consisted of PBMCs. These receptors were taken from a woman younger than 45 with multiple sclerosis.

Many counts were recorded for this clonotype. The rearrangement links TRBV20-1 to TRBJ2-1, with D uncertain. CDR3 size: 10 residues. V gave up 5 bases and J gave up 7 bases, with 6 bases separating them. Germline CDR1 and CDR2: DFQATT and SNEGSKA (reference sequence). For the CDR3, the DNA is TGCAGTGCTCAAGGGAATGAGCAGTTCTTC. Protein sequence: CSAQGNEQFF.

CDR3 DNA: TGTGCCACCAGCAGAGATTCCACCGAAAGACGGGCCGGGGAGCTGTTTTTT. Its translation is CATSRDSTERRAGELFF. The chain is built from TRBV15 and TRBJ2-2; D uncertain. CDR1 LNHNV and CDR2 YYDKDF come from the germline V gene (reference sequence). The CDR3 covers 17 residues. V was pared by 0 bases and J by 6 bases, with 17 bases between.

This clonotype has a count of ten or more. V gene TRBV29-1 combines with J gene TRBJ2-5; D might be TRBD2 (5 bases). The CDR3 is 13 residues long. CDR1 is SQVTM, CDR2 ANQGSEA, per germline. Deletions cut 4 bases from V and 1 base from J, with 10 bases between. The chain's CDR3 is CSVVIGSQETQYF. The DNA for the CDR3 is TGCAGCGTTGTCATTGGGAGCCAAGAGACCCAGTACTTC.

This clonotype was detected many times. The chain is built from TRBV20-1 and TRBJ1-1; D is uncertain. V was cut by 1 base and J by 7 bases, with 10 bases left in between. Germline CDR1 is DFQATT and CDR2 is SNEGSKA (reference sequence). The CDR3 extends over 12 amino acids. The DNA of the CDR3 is TGCAGTGCTAGAGCTCATGTAATTGAAGCTTTCTTT. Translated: CSARAHVIEAFF.

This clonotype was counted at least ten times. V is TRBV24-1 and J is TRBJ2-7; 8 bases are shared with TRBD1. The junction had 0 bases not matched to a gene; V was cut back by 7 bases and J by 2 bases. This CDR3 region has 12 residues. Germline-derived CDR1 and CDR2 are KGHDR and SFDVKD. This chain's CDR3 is CATRGQAYEQYF. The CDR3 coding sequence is TGTGCCACCAGGGGACAGGCCTACGAGCAGTACTTC.

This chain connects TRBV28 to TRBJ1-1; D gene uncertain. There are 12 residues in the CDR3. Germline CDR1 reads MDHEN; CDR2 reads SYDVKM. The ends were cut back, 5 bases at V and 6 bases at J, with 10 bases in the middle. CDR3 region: CASSPSASEAFF. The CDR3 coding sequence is TGTGCCAGCAGTCCCTCCGCGTCTGAAGCTTTCTTT.

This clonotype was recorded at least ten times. As DNA, the CDR3 is TGTGCTAGTGGTTCTATTTCCGGGACAGGTTTTAATTCACCCCTCCACTTT. Its translation is CASGSISGTGFNSPLHF. The genes are TRBV12-5 and TRBJ1-6; 8 bases align to TRBD1. From germline, CDR1 is LGHNT and CDR2 FRNRAP. The CDR3 contains 17 residues. The ends lost 4 bases at V and 6 bases at J; junction bases unmatched: 11.

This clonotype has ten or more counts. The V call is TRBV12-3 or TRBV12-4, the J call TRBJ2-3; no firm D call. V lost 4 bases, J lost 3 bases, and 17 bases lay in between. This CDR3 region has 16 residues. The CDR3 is CASSSPDPGPTDTQYF. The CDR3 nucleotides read TGTGCCAGCAGTTCCCCGGATCCGGGCCCAACAGATACGCAGTATTTT.

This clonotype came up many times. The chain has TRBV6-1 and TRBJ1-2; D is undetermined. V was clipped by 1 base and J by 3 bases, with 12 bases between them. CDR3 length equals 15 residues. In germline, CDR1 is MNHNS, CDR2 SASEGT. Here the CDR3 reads CASSEVVDFYYGYTF. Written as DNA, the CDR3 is TGTGCCAGCAGTGAAGTTGTCGACTTTTACTATGGCTACACCTTC.

The CDR3 nucleotides read TGCAGCGTTGAAGACCTCGGGACAGCAAACACTGAAGCTTTCTTT. Protein sequence: CSVEDLGTANTEAFF. The chain recombines TRBV29-1 with TRBJ1-1; 7 bases line up with TRBD1. Trimming at V came to 0 bases and at J to 2 bases, leaving 6 bases not matched to a gene. Looked up from germline, CDR1 is SQVTM and CDR2 is ANQGSEA. CDR3 length: 15 amino acids. The whole variable domain, filled in from reference TRBV29-1 and TRBJ1-1, reads SAVISQKPSRDICQRGTSLTIQCQVDSQVTMMFWYRQQPGQSLTLIATANQGSEATYESGFVIDKFPISRPNLTFSTLTVSNMSPEDSSIYLCSVEDLGTANTEAFFGQGTRLTVV.

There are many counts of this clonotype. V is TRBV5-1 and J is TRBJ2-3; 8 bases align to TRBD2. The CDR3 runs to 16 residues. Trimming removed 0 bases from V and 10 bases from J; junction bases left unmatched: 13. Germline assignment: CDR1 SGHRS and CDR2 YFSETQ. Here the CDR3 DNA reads TGCGCCAGCAGCTTGGAGGTAGCGGGGTCTACATGGGCGCAGTATTTT. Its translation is CASSLEVAGSTWAQYF.

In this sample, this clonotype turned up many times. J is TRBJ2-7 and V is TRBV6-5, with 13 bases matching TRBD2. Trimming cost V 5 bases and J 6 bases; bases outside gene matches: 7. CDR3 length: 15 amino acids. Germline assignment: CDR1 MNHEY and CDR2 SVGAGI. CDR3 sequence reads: CASSLGLAGVGEQYF. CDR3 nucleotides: TGTGCCAGCAGTCTCGGACTAGCGGGAGTGGGCGAGCAGTACTTC.

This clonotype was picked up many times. CDR3 coding DNA: TGTGCCAGCAGTTTATCAGGCATTCAGTACTTC. Translated: CASSLSGIQYF. The chain uses TRBV12-3 or TRBV12-4 and TRBJ2-4; the D is unclear. The V end was cut by 2 bases, the J end by 9 bases, with 5 bases between. The CDR3 is 11 amino acids.

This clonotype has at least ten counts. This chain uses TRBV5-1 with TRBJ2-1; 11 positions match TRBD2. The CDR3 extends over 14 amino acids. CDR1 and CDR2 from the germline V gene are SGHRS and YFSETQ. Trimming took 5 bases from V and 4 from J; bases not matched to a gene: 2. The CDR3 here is CASRGTSGYNEQFF. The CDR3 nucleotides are TGCGCCAGCAGGGGGACTAGCGGTTACAATGAGCAGTTCTTC.

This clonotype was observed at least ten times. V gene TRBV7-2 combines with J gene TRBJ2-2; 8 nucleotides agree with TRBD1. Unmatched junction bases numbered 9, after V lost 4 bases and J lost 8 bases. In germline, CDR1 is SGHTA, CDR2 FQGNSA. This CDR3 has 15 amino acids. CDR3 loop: CASSWDRTTFGELFF. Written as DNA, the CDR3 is TGTGCCAGCAGCTGGGACAGGACAACCTTTGGGGAGCTGTTTTTT.